These 27 T cell receptor beta chains came from one sample sequenced in a study of radiotherapy plus CTLA-4 blockade in lung cancer (dated by TCRdb to between 2018 and 2020). Receptor libraries were prepared by the immunoSEQ multiplex PCR assay. TCRdb re-hosts the immuneACCESS table, in-frame sequences only. Its copies lack some clones; in the studies checked, an unresolved V gene accounts for under half of them, and the cause for the rest is not known. The sample yields 40,000 to 50,000 clones; more than 65% were counted once. The top ten constitute 9.8% of the sample. The material was peripheral blood, obtained from a patient treated with radiotherapy plus ipilimumab. Receptors originate from a human donor with non-small cell lung cancer who had stable disease on radiotherapy plus ipilimumab.

V and J are TRBV5-4 and TRBJ1-1; weak D call: TRBD1 (6 bases). Trimming took off 4 bases at V and 3 bases at J, with 19 bases between the two ends. Germline CDR1 SGHNT, CDR2 YYREEE (reference sequence). The CDR3 length is 16 residues. The CDR3 nucleotides read TGTGCCAGCAGCCCGGGGACACTACCAGGATACACTGAAGCTTTCTTT. Translated: CASSPGTLPGYTEAFF.

V and J are TRBV6-5 and TRBJ2-7; maybe TRBD1 (6 bases). V was cut by 10 bases and J by 1 base, with 17 bases left in between. This CDR3 has 14 residues. Germline lookup yields CDR1 MNHEY and CDR2 SVGAGI. CDR3 residues: CATRETGFSYEQYF. DNA of the CDR3: TGTGCCACTAGAGAAACAGGGTTTTCCTACGAGCAGTACTTC.

The gene calls are TRBV7-9 and TRBJ1-2; D is undetermined. CDR1 and CDR2 (germline): SEHNR, FQNEAQ (reference sequence). The V end lost 1 base, the J end lost 10 bases, and 10 bases lay between the germline ends. The CDR3 consists of 12 residues. This chain's CDR3 is CASSLGVGDYTF. The CDR3 DNA reads TGTGCCAGCAGCTTAGGAGTTGGAGACTACACCTTC.

V and J are TRBV7-7 and TRBJ2-1; perhaps TRBD2 as D (7 bases). Germline V gene sequence: CDR1 SSHAT, CDR2 FNYEAQ (reference sequence). This CDR3 has 15 residues. V lost 2 bases and J lost 7, with 15 bases in between. The CDR3 nucleotides are TGTGCCAGCAGCTTATCCGGGGGGCGGCGGAATGAGCAGTTCTTC. Protein sequence: CASSLSGGRRNEQFF.

V and J are TRBV7-8 and TRBJ2-7; tentatively, D is TRBD1 (5 bases). Trimming pared 1 base from V and 7 bases from J, leaving 14 bases between. CDR1 and CDR2 from the germline V gene are SGHVS and FQNEAQ. This CDR3 is built from 14 residues. Written as DNA, the CDR3 is TGTGCCAGCAGCTTAGGACAGCCGACTGTGGAGCAGTACTTC. Translation gives CASSLGQPTVEQYF. The whole variable domain, filled in from reference TRBV7-8 and TRBJ2-7, reads GAGVSQSPRYKVAKRGQDVALRCDPISGHVSLFWYQQALGQGPEFLTYFQNEAQLDKSGLPSDRFFAERPEGSVSTLKIQRTQQEDSAVYLCASSLGQPTVEQYFGPGTRLTVT.

Here the CDR3 reads CASSPPGPGQPQHF. The CDR3 region has the DNA TGTGCCAGCTCACCTCCAGGTCCGGGACAGCCCCAGCATTTT. V usage is TRBV18 and J usage is TRBJ1-5; D is ambiguous. The CDR3 has 14 amino acids. Germline CDR1 is KGHSH and CDR2 is LQKENI. The ends were cut back, 3 bases at V and 7 bases at J, with 13 bases in the middle.

The rearrangement joins TRBV19 to TRBJ1-5; 9 positions agree with TRBD1. This CDR3 contains 19 residues. Trimming removed 0 bases from V and 6 bases from J; junction bases left unmatched: 15. Germline V gene sequence: CDR1 LNHDA, CDR2 SQIVND (reference sequence). The CDR3 loop reads CASSIDRSWTGALGQPQHF. CDR3 coding DNA: TGTGCCAGTAGTATAGATCGTAGTTGGACAGGGGCGCTGGGTCAGCCCCAGCATTTT.

The gene calls are TRBV2 and TRBJ2-7; D remains ambiguous. The germline V gene has CDR1 SNHLY and CDR2 FYNNEI. Deletions cut 7 bases from V and 2 bases from J, with 12 bases between. The length of the CDR3 is 13 residues. The chain's CDR3 is CASMLGRAYEQYF. The CDR3 DNA is TGTGCCAGCATGCTGGGCCGAGCCTACGAGCAGTACTTC.

J is TRBJ2-5 and V is TRBV27, with D possibly being TRBD2 (5 bases). Trimming removed 5 bases from V and 6 bases from J, with 19 bases in between. The CDR3 has 15 residues. Germline-derived CDR1 and CDR2 are MNHEY and SMNVEV (reference sequence). The CDR3 DNA reads TGTGCCAGCAGTGCTTCGCCAACTAGGAGCCAGACCCAGTACTTC. Protein: CASSASPTRSQTQYF.

Written as DNA, the CDR3 is TGTGCCAGCTCACGTTCCGGGACAGTTAAACTTTCCATGAACACTGAAGCTTTCTTT. Translating gives CASSRSGTVKLSMNTEAFF. This rearrangement joins TRBV18 to TRBJ1-1; 7 bases agree with TRBD1. CDR1 KGHSH and CDR2 LQKENI come from the germline V gene. The CDR3 is 19 residues long. Trimming took 4 bases from V and 0 from J; bases not matched to a gene: 17.

This chain links TRBV5-8 with TRBJ2-3; TRBD2 agrees at 10 bases. This CDR3 has 15 residues. The V segment lost 7 bases and the J segment 5 bases; nucleotides outside the gene matches: 10. In germline, CDR1 is SGHTS, CDR2 YDEGEE. The CDR3, as DNA: TGTGCCAGCCGCCCCAGCGGGGGGGCAGGAGATACGCAGTATTTT. Protein product: CASRPSGGAGDTQYF.

The gene calls are TRBV6-5 and TRBJ1-5; D is possibly TRBD1 (5 bases). There are 14 residues in the CDR3. Between the trimmed V and J ends, which lost 6 bases and 1 base, there was a span of 10 bases. Germline V gene sequence: CDR1 MNHEY, CDR2 SVGAGI. The CDR3 nucleotides read TGTGCCAGCAGAGGGGCCGGGAGCAATCAGCCCCAGCATTTT. It codes for CASRGAGSNQPQHF.

The rearrangement uses TRBV2 and TRBJ2-6; possibly TRBD2 for D (6 bases). Germline lookup yields CDR1 SNHLY and CDR2 FYNNEI. Trimming pared 6 bases from V and 0 bases from J, leaving 6 bases between. The CDR3 loop spans 14 amino acids. The CDR3: CASRGGSGANVLTF. In DNA, the CDR3 is TGTGCCAGCAGGGGGGGCTCTGGGGCCAACGTCCTGACTTTC.

The V gene is TRBV20-1, the J gene TRBJ2-7; 7 bases match TRBD2. With 5 bases clipped from V and 5 bases from J, the junction kept 3 bases outside the gene matches. This CDR3 is built from 11 residues. Germline CDR1 and CDR2: DFQATT and SNEGSKA (reference sequence). For the CDR3, the DNA is TGCAGTGCTTCGACTAGCCACGAGCAGTACTTC. It is translated as CSASTSHEQYF.

This clone was picked up a small number of times. The genes are TRBV2 and TRBJ1-4; the match to TRBD1 covers 7 bases. The ends lost 5 bases at V and 3 bases at J; junction bases unmatched: 9. This CDR3 comprises 16 residues. Germline CDR1 and CDR2: SNHLY and FYNNEI. The CDR3 sequence is CASSPSTGSSNEKLFF. Here the CDR3 DNA reads TGTGCCAGCAGTCCATCGACAGGGTCGTCTAATGAAAAACTGTTTTTT.

V usage is TRBV11-2 and J usage is TRBJ2-7; 8 bases are a match to TRBD1. V was pared by 5 bases and J by 3 bases, with 3 bases of the junction left unmatched. Germline V lookup: CDR1 SGHAT, CDR2 FQNNGV. The CDR3 has 13 amino acids. In DNA, the CDR3 is TGTGCCAGCAGCAAGACAGGGGTCTACGAGCAGTACTTC. Protein sequence: CASSKTGVYEQYF. The variable domain in full, completed from reference TRBV11-2 and TRBJ2-7, reads EAGVAQSPRYKIIEKRQSVAFWCNPISGHATLYWYQQILGQGPKLLIQFQNNGVVDDSQLPKDRFSAERLKGVDSTLKIQPAKLEDSAVYLCASSKTGVYEQYFGPGTRLTVT.

This chain links TRBV14 with TRBJ2-3, with a tentative D call TRBD2 (7 bases). With 4 bases removed from V and 8 bases from J, the gap between germline ends came to 16 bases. Germline loops: CDR1 SGHDN, CDR2 FVKESK. The CDR3 consists of 14 residues. The CDR3 protein is CASSRAAGASTQYF. CDR3 nucleotides: TGTGCCAGCAGCCGAGCGGCGGGGGCGAGTACGCAGTATTTT.

This clone was recorded once. The chain employs TRBV9 and TRBJ2-2; the D is unclear. Between the trimmed V and J ends, which lost 4 bases and 5 bases, there was a span of 15 bases. The germline V gene has CDR1 SGDLS and CDR2 YYNGEE. The CDR3 runs 15 residues. The CDR3 nucleotides are TGTGCCAGCAGCCTAAGCTCCCGGCGGACCGGGGAGCTGTTTTTT. Protein sequence: CASSLSSRRTGELFF.

This clone was recorded a few times. V and J are TRBV7-2 and TRBJ2-3; 7 bases map to TRBD2. The V gene's germline CDR1 is SGHTA and CDR2 FQGNSA. The CDR3 runs to 15 residues. With V trimmed by 4 bases and J by 6 bases, 10 bases remained unmatched. The CDR3 protein is CASSSTSSRADTQYF. CDR3 sequence (DNA): TGTGCCAGCAGCTCGACTAGCTCCCGAGCGGATACGCAGTATTTT.

The J gene is TRBJ2-7, the V gene TRBV11-3, with a tentative D call TRBD1 (6 bases). Trimming stripped 5 bases from V and 3 bases from J, with 11 bases between. CDR1 and CDR2 from the germline V gene are SGHNT and YENEEA. The CDR3 runs 13 residues. This CDR3 is CASSVTDSYEQYF. The DNA for the CDR3 is TGTGCCAGCAGCGTCACGGACAGCTACGAGCAGTACTTC.

V gene TRBV19 combines with J gene TRBJ1-5, with a weak D call TRBD1 (6 bases). In germline, CDR1 is LNHDA, CDR2 SQIVND (reference sequence). V was cut by 4 bases and J by 3 bases, with 10 bases left in between. This CDR3 comprises 14 residues. The DNA for the CDR3 is TGTGCCAGTAGTAACAGGGATTTCAATCAGCCCCAGCATTTT. Amino acid sequence: CASSNRDFNQPQHF.

Comments on this clone: It may be a read error: a sequence one base away is much more abundant. This CDR3 is also generated by other DNA sequences in the sample. The chain combines TRBV9 with TRBJ1-1; possibly TRBD1 for D (5 bases). Germline assignment: CDR1 SGDLS and CDR2 YYNGEE. The CDR3 is 15 residues long. The V end was cut by 7 bases, the J end by 2 bases, with 18 bases between. The CDR3 DNA is TGTGCCAGCGGCGGGGCGGGGGTGGGTAACACTGAAGCTTTCTTT. This codes for CASGGAGVGNTEAFF. The variable domain in full, completed from reference TRBV9 and TRBJ1-1, reads DSGVTQTPKHLITATGQRVTLRCSPRSGDLSVYWYQQSLDQGLQFLIQYYNGEERAKGNILERFSAQQFPDLHSELNLSSLELGDSALYFCASGGAGVGNTEAFFGQGTRLTVV.

J is TRBJ2-1 and V is TRBV29-1; 9 positions match TRBD1. The ends lost 5 bases at V and 9 bases at J; junction bases unmatched: 8. Germline values: CDR1 SQVTM, CDR2 ANQGSEA. CDR3 length: 13 residues. The CDR3 DNA follows: TGCAGCGTTTCCTCCGGACAGGGGTTTGAGCAGTTCTTC. The encoded protein is CSVSSGQGFEQFF.

The CDR3 DNA sequence: TGCGCCAGCAGCCTCGCGGGGGTAGGCCAAGAGACCCAGTACTTC. This codes for CASSLAGVGQETQYF. The rearrangement uses TRBV4-3 and TRBJ2-5; 7 nucleotides line up with TRBD2. CDR1 is LGHNA and CDR2 is YSLEER in the germline V gene. V gave up 4 bases and J gave up 1 base; unmatched junction bases: 6. The CDR3 totals 15 residues.

This chain connects TRBV15 to TRBJ1-2; tentative D call: TRBD1 (5 bases). This CDR3 has 15 amino acids. Germline CDR1 LNHNV, CDR2 YYDKDF (reference sequence). Trimming removed 3 bases at V and 3 bases at J, with 14 bases between. The chain's CDR3 is CATSRALDMDYGYTF. CDR3 sequence (DNA): TGTGCCACCAGCAGGGCCCTGGACATGGACTATGGCTACACCTTC. Full variable domain (outside the CDR3, taken from reference TRBV15 and TRBJ1-2): DAMVIQNPRYQVTQFGKPVTLSCSQTLNHNVMYWYQQKSSQAPKLLFHYYDKDFNNEADTPDNFQSRRPNTSFCFLDIRSPGLGDTAMYLCATSRALDMDYGYTFGSGTRLTVV.

The chain combines TRBV18 with TRBJ2-5, with a weak D call TRBD1 (6 bases). V lost 5 bases to trimming and J lost 5 bases, with 15 bases between them. The length of the CDR3 is 14 residues. The germline gives CDR1 KGHSH, CDR2 LQKENI. CDR3: CASSSSGEPETQYF. The DNA for the CDR3 is TGTGCCAGCTCATCATCAGGGGAGCCGGAGACCCAGTACTTC.

The J gene is TRBJ1-1, the V gene TRBV18; 7 nucleotides agree with TRBD1. This CDR3 spans 16 amino acids. The V segment lost 5 bases and the J segment 0 bases; nucleotides outside the gene matches: 9. Germline V gene sequence: CDR1 KGHSH, CDR2 LQKENI. CDR3 sequence (DNA): TGTGCCAGCTCAGTTACAAACAGGGGAGTGAACACTGAAGCTTTCTTT. The encoded protein is CASSVTNRGVNTEAFF.